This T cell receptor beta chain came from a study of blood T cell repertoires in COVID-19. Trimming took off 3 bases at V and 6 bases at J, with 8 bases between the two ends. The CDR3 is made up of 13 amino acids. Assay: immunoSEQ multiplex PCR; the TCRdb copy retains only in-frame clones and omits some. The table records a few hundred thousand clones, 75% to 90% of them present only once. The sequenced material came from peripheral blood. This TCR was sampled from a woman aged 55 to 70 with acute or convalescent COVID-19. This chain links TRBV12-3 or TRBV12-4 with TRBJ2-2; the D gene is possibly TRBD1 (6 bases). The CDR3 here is CASSLTGAGELFF. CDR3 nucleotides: TGTGCCAGCAGTTTGACAGGTGCCGGGGAGCTGTTTTTT.